Listed here is a single T cell receptor (beta chain). Participants were aged about 18 to 90 years, lived in under 30 US areas, and enrolled virtually. Two negative PCRs, clearance, or symptom resolution characterized the recovered Cohort 3 donors. The data were taken from a study of blood T cell repertoires in COVID-19. Across the whole study: From the United States, Italy and Spain came samples of acute and convalescent COVID-19.

Authors' analysis steps: Counts of nucleated cells, estimated from reference gene primer amplification, were obtained. Libraries were prepared by immunoSEQ multiplex PCR; TCRdb keeps only in-frame clonotypes and omits some of them. V and J calls and clone size are those listed in that table; D and trimming were worked out from the DNA. The data contain around 290,000 clones, about nine tenths of them seen just once; the ten biggest clones take up 1.7%. The sample taken for sequencing was PBMCs or T cells enriched from blood (not recorded which). This TCR was sampled from a woman in her forties who had recovered from COVID-19.

The CDR3 coding sequence is TGTGCCAGCAGCCAAGACGGGACTAGCGGGAACGATGAGCAGTTCTTC. This codes for CASSQDGTSGNDEQFF. This chain uses TRBV3-1 (or the pseudogene TRBV3-2) with TRBJ2-1; 13 nucleotides match TRBD2. V lost 0 bases, J lost 8 bases, and 4 bases stayed unmatched. Germline CDR1 LGHDT, CDR2 YNNKEL (reference sequence). The CDR3 contains 16 residues.